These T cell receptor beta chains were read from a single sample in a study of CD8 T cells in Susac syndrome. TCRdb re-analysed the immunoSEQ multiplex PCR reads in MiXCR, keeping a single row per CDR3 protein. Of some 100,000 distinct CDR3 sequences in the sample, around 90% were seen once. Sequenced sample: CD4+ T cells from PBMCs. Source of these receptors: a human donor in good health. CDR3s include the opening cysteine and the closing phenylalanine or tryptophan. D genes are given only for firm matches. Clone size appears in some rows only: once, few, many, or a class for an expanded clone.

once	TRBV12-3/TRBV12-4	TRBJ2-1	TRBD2	CASSLGLANNEQFF	TGTGCCAGCAGTTTGGGACTAGCCAACAATGAGCAGTTCTTC
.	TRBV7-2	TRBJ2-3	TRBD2	CASSLGRGGEDTQYF	TGTGCCAGCAGCTTGGGGCGGGGGGGCGAAGATACGCAGTATTTT
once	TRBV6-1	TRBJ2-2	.	CASSIRGGAYTGELFF	TGTGCCAGCAGTATTCGCGGGGGCGCCTACACCGGGGAGCTGTTTTTT
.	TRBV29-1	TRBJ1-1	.	CSVAVGNTEAFF	TGCAGCGTTGCCGTAGGGAACACTGAAGCTTTCTTT
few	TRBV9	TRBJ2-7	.	CASSVSLAAYEQYF	TGTGCCAGCAGCGTGAGCCTAGCAGCCTACGAGCAGTACTTC
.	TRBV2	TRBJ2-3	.	CASIKRGTRGTDTQYF	TGTGCCAGCATTAAACGGGGGACTCGAGGAACAGATACGCAGTATTTT
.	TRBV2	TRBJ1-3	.	CASSEPGNTIYF	TGTGCCAGCAGTGAACCCGGAAACACCATATATTTT
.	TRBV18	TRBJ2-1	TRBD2	CASSSGRTSGGPNEQFF	TGTGCCAGCTCATCCGGCCGGACTAGCGGGGGACCCAATGAGCAGTTCTTC
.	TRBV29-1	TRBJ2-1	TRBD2	CSVGGTSGWYNEQFF	TGCAGCGTCGGAGGGACTAGCGGGTGGTACAATGAGCAGTTCTTC
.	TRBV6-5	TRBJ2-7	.	CASSTPLIGEQYF	TGTGCCAGCAGTACCCCCCTAATAGGCGAGCAGTACTTC
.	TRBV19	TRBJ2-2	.	CASSIVQVTGELFF	TGTGCCAGTAGTATAGTTCAGGTCACCGGGGAGCTGTTTTTT
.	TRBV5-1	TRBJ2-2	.	CASSLAITGELFF	TGCGCCAGCAGCTTGGCCATCACCGGGGAGCTGTTTTTT
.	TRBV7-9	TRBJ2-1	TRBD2	CASFGGEPFDEQFF	TGTGCCAGCTTTGGGGGGGAGCCCTTCGATGAGCAGTTCTTC
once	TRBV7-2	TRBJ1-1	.	CASSFLGVQNTEAFF	TGTGCCAGCAGCTTTCTGGGAGTCCAGAACACTGAAGCTTTCTTT
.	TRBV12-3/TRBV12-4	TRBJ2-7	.	CASSPRRVHEQYF	TGTGCCAGCAGCCCAAGGAGGGTCCACGAGCAGTACTTC
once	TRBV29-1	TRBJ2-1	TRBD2	CSVGLAGGTYNEQFF	TGCAGCGTCGGACTAGCGGGAGGGACCTACAATGAGCAGTTCTTC
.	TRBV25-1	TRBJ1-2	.	CASSGYRHSDYGYTF	TGTGCCAGCAGTGGTTACAGGCATTCCGACTATGGCTACACCTTC
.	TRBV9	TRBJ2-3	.	CASSVEVVSDTQYF	TGTGCCAGCAGCGTGGAGGTGGTCTCAGATACGCAGTATTTT
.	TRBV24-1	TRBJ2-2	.	CATSDARGWNTGELFF	TGTGCCACCAGTGATGCCCGGGGCTGGAACACCGGGGAGCTGTTTTTT
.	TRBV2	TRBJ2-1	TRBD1	CASLDRDRGYNEQFF	TGTGCCAGCTTGGACCGGGACAGGGGATACAATGAGCAGTTCTTC
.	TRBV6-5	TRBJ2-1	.	CASSPGQTNEQFF	TGTGCCAGCAGCCCCGGCCAGACCAATGAGCAGTTCTTC
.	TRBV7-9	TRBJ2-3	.	CASSETDTQYF	TGTGCCAGCAGCGAGACAGATACGCAGTATTTT
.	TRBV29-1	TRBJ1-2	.	CSVDEEGYTF	TGCAGCGTTGACGAGGAGGGCTACACCTTC
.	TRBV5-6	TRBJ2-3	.	CASSLGWPSTQYF	TGTGCCAGCAGCTTGGGATGGCCCAGCACGCAGTATTTT
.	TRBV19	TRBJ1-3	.	CASSQGYPGNTIYF	TGTGCCAGTAGCCAGGGGTATCCTGGAAACACCATATATTTT
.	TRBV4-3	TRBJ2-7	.	CASSQVTPSYEQYF	TGCGCCAGCAGCCAGGTAACTCCATCCTACGAGCAGTACTTC
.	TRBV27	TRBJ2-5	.	CASSFLGGGQETQYF	TGTGCCAGCAGTTTCCTGGGAGGAGGACAAGAGACCCAGTACTTC
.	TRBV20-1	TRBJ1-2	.	CSASTRRANYGYTF	TGCAGTGCTAGTACGAGGCGAGCTAACTATGGCTACACCTTC
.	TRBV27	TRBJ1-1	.	CASSLRTPGPTEAFF	TGTGCCAGCAGTTTAAGGACCCCGGGGCCCACTGAAGCTTTCTTT
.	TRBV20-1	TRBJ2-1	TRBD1	CSAREVTGALDNEQFF	TGCAGTGCTAGGGAAGTTACAGGGGCGCTGGACAATGAGCAGTTCTTC
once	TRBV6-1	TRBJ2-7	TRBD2	CASIPAGGTYEQYF	TGTGCCAGCATTCCAGCGGGAGGGACTTACGAGCAGTACTTC
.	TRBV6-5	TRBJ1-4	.	CASSYSSVFLGERANEKLFF	TGTGCCAGCAGTTACTCCTCAGTATTCTTAGGGGAGCGTGCAAATGAAAAACTGTTTTTT
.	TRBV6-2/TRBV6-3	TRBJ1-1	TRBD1	CASSRDGTGITTEAFF	TGTGCCAGCAGTAGGGACGGGACAGGGATTACCACTGAAGCTTTCTTT
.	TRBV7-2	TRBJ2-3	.	CASSSRFTQYF	TGTGCCAGCAGCTCCAGGTTCACGCAGTATTTT
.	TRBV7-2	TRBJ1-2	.	CASSLKAGTNYGYTF	TGTGCCAGCAGCTTAAAGGCCGGTACTAACTATGGCTACACCTTC
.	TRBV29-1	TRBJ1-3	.	CSVDSDGNTIYF	TGCAGCGTAGATTCAGATGGAAACACCATATATTTT
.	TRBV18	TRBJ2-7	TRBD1	CASSPLQGAAYEQYF	TGTGCCAGCTCACCACTCCAGGGGGCCGCATACGAGCAGTACTTC
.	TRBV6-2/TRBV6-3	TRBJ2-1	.	CASSYEAGWRFF	TGTGCCAGCAGTTACGAGGCGGGTTGGCGGTTCTTC
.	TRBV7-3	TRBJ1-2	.	CASSPGPLQRDYGYTF	TGTGCCAGCAGCCCTGGGCCCCTACAGAGGGACTATGGCTACACCTTC
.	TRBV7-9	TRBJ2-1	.	CASSLVIEGEQFF	TGTGCCAGCAGCTTAGTAATTGAGGGTGAGCAGTTCTTC
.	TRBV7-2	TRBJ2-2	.	CASSSSQAGTGELFF	TGTGCCAGCAGCTCAAGCCAGGCTGGGACCGGGGAGCTGTTTTTT
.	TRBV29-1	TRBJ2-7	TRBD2	CSVGEAGVGQYF	TGCAGCGTGGGTGAGGCGGGAGTCGGGCAGTACTTC
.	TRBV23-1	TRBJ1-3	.	CAGSSGLTGNTIYF	TGCGCCGGATCGTCGGGGCTGACTGGAAACACCATATATTTT
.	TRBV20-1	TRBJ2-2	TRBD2	CSVERTSANTGELFF	TGCAGTGTCGAGAGGACTAGCGCGAACACCGGGGAGCTGTTTTTT
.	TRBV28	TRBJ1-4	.	CASSLVVTAATNEKLFF	TGTGCCAGCAGTTTAGTGGTCACAGCCGCAACTAATGAAAAACTGTTTTTT
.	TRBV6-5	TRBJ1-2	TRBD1	CASSLQDRGYGYTF	TGTGCCAGCAGTCTCCAGGACAGGGGCTATGGCTACACCTTC
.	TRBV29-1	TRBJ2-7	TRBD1	CSVEPTGTGESYEQYF	TGCAGCGTTGAACCTACTGGGACAGGGGAATCCTACGAGCAGTACTTC
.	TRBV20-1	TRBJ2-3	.	CSAAITGLRTDTQYF	TGCAGTGCTGCTATCACAGGTCTCCGCACAGATACGCAGTATTTT
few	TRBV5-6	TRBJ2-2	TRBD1	CASSLDRGSTGELFF	TGTGCCAGCAGCTTGGACAGGGGAAGCACCGGGGAGCTGTTTTTT
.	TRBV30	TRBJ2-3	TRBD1	CAWNHGTARLRPSTDTQYF	TGTGCCTGGAACCACGGGACAGCCCGATTACGACCTAGCACAGATACGCAGTATTTT
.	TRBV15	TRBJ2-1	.	CATSRERDPSYNEQFF	TGTGCCACCAGCAGAGAGCGGGACCCCTCCTACAATGAGCAGTTCTTC
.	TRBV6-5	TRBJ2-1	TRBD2	CASSYSTGAGNEQFF	TGTGCCAGCAGTTACTCCACGGGAGCGGGGAATGAGCAGTTCTTC